This TCR beta chain was found in a study of cytomegalovirus exposure and HLA in healthy donors. The PCR was carried out with 60 Vbeta primers and 13 Jbeta primers. Method: immunoSEQ multiplex PCR; TCRdb's copy keeps in-frame clones and lacks some. Of 150,000 to 200,000 clones in the sample, approximately 78% were seen once. Sequenced material: PBMCs. This TCR was recovered from a male donor in good health and CMV-seropositive.

CDR3 coding DNA: TGTGCCATCAGCCTGGGACAGGGCAGGGAGACCCAGTACTTC. Its protein is CAISLGQGRETQYF. This chain links TRBV10-3 with TRBJ2-5; 9 bases align to TRBD1. This CDR3 region has 14 residues. Germline-derived CDR1 and CDR2 are ENHRY and SYGVKD. V dropped 6 bases and J dropped 5; count of bases not matched to a gene: 7.